This T cell receptor (beta chain) derives from a study of T cells in Graves' hyperthyroidism and ophthalmopathy. Study background: Peripheral blood samples were taken at initial diagnosis, prior to any treatment.

This clonotype was seen only a few times. No antigen is known for it. Study conclusions and caveats: In blood, most of the thyroid clonotypes expanded above 0.001 were also present.

A NOSPECS grade of at least 4, a Clinical Activity Score of at least 3 and duration under 3 months were recorded in ophthalmopathy patients. Investigators excluded patients with uncontrolled infection, other autoimmune disease, pregnancy or lactation. RNA transcripts served as the template for amplifying TCR beta CDR3 regions. HTBI primers drove first-round RT-PCR of the TCR CDR3. TCRdb reanalysed the multiplex PCR reads using MiXCR and keeps one entry per CDR3 protein. Of around 690,000 distinct CDR3 sequences listed, roughly 20% are singletons. Trimming took off 8 bases at V and 15 bases at J, with 20 bases between the two ends. This CDR3 contains 12 residues.

The sequencing sample was made of blood. This TCR was sampled from a man between 25 and 39 years old with Graves' ophthalmopathy. The genes are TRBV12-3 or TRBV12-4 and TRBJ2-1; the D gene is possibly TRBD2 (5 bases). As DNA, the CDR3 is TGTGCCAGCTCTCCCCGAGGCGAGCTAGCGTTCTTC. This encodes CASSPRGELAFF.